The 13 T cell receptor beta chains in this list originate from one sample, sequenced in a study of blood T cell repertoires in COVID-19. The protocol was immunoSEQ multiplex PCR, while the TCRdb copy is restricted to in-frame clones and leaves out a portion. The table has about 150,000 clones, just under 85% seen once; the top ten hold around 32%. Sequenced: peripheral blood. Receptors were obtained from a woman aged 60-70 years with acute or convalescent COVID-19.

The chain links TRBV9 to TRBJ1-1; 9 bases are shared with TRBD1. V dropped 0 bases and J dropped 4; count of bases not matched to a gene: 7. Germline values: CDR1 SGDLS, CDR2 YYNGEE. The CDR3 loop spans 16 amino acids. The CDR3: CASSVAAGQGLTEAFF. Here the CDR3 DNA reads TGTGCCAGCAGCGTAGCTGCCGGACAGGGGCTCACTGAAGCTTTCTTT.

The chain carries TRBV7-9 and TRBJ1-5; no clear D gene. Germline V CDR1 and CDR2: SEHNR, FQNEAQ (reference sequence). CDR3 size: 14 residues. The germline V and J ends were trimmed by 6 bases and 0 bases, with 9 bases remaining between them. In DNA form, the CDR3 reads TGTGCCAGCAGTGGGGAGAATAGCAATCAGCCCCAGCATTTT. Residues: CASSGENSNQPQHF.

The V call is TRBV24-1, the J call TRBJ1-2; D remains unclear. Trimming cost V 5 bases and J 8 bases, with 11 bases left between them. The CDR3 consists of 12 residues. In germline, CDR1 is KGHDR, CDR2 SFDVKD. CDR3 residues: CATSVGERGYTF. CDR3 DNA: TGTGCCACCAGTGTGGGAGAACGGGGCTACACCTTC.

The sample holds one count of this clone. V usage is TRBV10-1 and J usage is TRBJ1-1; possibly TRBD1 for D (6 bases). This CDR3 has 14 residues. Trimming cost V 6 bases and J 0 bases, with 11 bases left between them. CDR1 and CDR2 from the germline V gene are WNHNN and SYGVQD (reference sequence). The CDR3 region is CASSRTAMNTEAFF. CDR3 DNA sequence: TGCGCCAGCAGCCGGACAGCGATGAACACTGAAGCTTTCTTT.

This chain joins TRBV3-1 (or the pseudogene TRBV3-2) and TRBJ1-4, with D maybe TRBD1 (6 bases). Deletions cut 5 bases from V and 3 bases from J, with 13 bases between. The CDR3 sequence is 15 residues long. CDR1 and CDR2 from the germline V gene are LGHDT and YNNKEL (reference sequence). The CDR3, as DNA: TGTGCCAGCAGCACCCAACAGGGACCTAATGAAAAACTGTTTTTT. Translating it yields CASSTQQGPNEKLFF.

This clone was found once. This chain links TRBV18 with TRBJ2-3, with D unclear. The V gene's germline CDR1 is KGHSH and CDR2 LQKENI. The CDR3 is made up of 14 amino acids. Trimming took off 7 bases at V and 0 bases at J, with 11 bases between the two ends. The CDR3 nucleotides are TGTGCCAGCTGTCCCGTCTCTAGCACAGATACGCAGTATTTT. Protein sequence: CASCPVSSTDTQYF.

The V call is TRBV19, the J call TRBJ2-7, with D maybe TRBD2 (5 bases). V lost 7 bases and J 0 bases, leaving 16 bases between the germline ends. Per the germline V gene, CDR1 is LNHDA and CDR2 is SQIVND (reference sequence). The CDR3 runs to 15 residues. This CDR3 reads CASTKEAADSYEQYF. CDR3 DNA: TGTGCCAGTACCAAGGAGGCCGCGGACTCCTACGAGCAGTACTTC.

The chain recombines TRBV19 with TRBJ1-2; 12 bases align to TRBD1. The CDR3 runs 15 residues. Per germline, CDR1 LNHDA and CDR2 SQIVND (reference sequence). The junction had 5 bases not matched to a gene; V was cut back by 9 bases and J by 0 bases. The CDR3 DNA sequence: TGTGCCAGCTCGGGACAGGGGGCCCCTAACTATGGCTACACCTTC. It codes for CASSGQGAPNYGYTF.

The CDR3 reads CASSPPRSPPSLHF. CDR3 nucleotide sequence: TGTGCCAGCAGCCCGCCGCGATCTCCTCCTTCCCTCCACTTT. The V call is TRBV28, the J call TRBJ1-6; no firm D call. This CDR3 spans 14 amino acids. V dropped 6 bases and J dropped 14 bases, with 20 bases sitting between them. Germline-derived CDR1 and CDR2 are MDHEN and SYDVKM.

V and J are TRBV28 and TRBJ2-2, with 11 bases lining up with TRBD2. V lost 8 bases, J lost 0 bases, and 2 bases stayed unmatched. Germline V gene lookup returns CDR1 MDHEN and CDR2 SYDVKM. This CDR3 is built from 15 residues. The CDR3 DNA sequence: TGTGCCAGCTCTAGCGGGGGGACGAACACCGGGGAGCTGTTTTTT. It is translated as CASSSGGTNTGELFF.

The chain employs TRBV6-4 and TRBJ1-4; 10 nucleotides agree with TRBD1. The length of the CDR3 is 18 residues. V shed 0 bases, J shed 7 bases, and the junction held 11 bases outside the gene matches. Germline V gene lookup returns CDR1 MRHNA and CDR2 SNTAGT. CDR3 loop: CASSDSGTGDELGEKLFF. CDR3 coding DNA: TGTGCCAGCAGTGACTCGGGGACAGGGGATGAATTGGGTGAAAAACTGTTTTTT.

The chain links TRBV19 to TRBJ2-1; 12 nucleotides line up with TRBD2. CDR3 size: 17 residues. The J segment lost 0 bases and the V segment lost 4 bases, leaving 4 bases of the junction unmatched. Germline CDR1 reads LNHDA; CDR2 reads SQIVND (reference sequence). The CDR3: CASSKTSGGPSYNEQFF. In DNA, the CDR3 is TGTGCCAGTAGTAAGACTAGCGGGGGCCCCTCCTACAATGAGCAGTTCTTC.

The chain links TRBV4-1 to TRBJ2-3; the match to TRBD2 covers 7 bases. V gave up 2 bases and J gave up 0 bases; unmatched junction bases: 2. CDR3 size: 15 residues. CDR1 is MGHRA, CDR2 YSYEKL, per germline. This CDR3 is CASSQTGGSTDTQYF. CDR3 DNA: TGCGCCAGCAGCCAAACGGGGGGAAGCACAGATACGCAGTATTTT.